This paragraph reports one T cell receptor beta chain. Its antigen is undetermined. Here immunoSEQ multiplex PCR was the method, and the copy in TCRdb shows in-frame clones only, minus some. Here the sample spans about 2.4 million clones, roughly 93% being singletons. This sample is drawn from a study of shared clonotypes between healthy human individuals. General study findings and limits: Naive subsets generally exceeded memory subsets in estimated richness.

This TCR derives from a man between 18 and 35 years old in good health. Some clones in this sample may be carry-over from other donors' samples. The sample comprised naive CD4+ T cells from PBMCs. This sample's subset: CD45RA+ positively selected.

Here the CDR3 DNA reads TGTGCCAGCAGTTTACGGGACAGGATTACCTACGAGCAGTACTTC. As protein: CASSLRDRITYEQYF. The V call is TRBV28, the J call TRBJ2-7, with 8 bases aligning to TRBD1. Trimming removed 2 bases from V and 2 bases from J; junction bases left unmatched: 5. The CDR3 runs to 15 residues. In germline, CDR1 is MDHEN, CDR2 SYDVKM.